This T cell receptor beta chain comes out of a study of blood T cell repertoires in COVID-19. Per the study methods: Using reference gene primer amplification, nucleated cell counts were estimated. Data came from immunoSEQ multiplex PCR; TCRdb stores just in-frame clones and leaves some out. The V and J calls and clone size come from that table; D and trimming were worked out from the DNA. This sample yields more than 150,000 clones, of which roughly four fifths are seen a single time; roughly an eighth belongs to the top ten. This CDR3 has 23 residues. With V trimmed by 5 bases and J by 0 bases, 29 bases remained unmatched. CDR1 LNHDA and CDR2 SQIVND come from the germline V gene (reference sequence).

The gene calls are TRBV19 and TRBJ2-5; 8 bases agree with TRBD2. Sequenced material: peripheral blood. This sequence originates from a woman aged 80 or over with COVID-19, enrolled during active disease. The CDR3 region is CASSHTFVTVVLTGGRNQETQYF. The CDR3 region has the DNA TGTGCCAGTAGTCATACCTTCGTAACAGTCGTGTTAACTGGCGGGAGGAACCAAGAGACCCAGTACTTC. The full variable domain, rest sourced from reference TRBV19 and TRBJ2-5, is DGGITQSPKYLFRKEGQNVTLSCEQNLNHDAMYWYRQDPGQGLRLIYYSQIVNDFQKGDIAEGYSVSREKKESFPLTVTSAQKNPTAFYLCASSHTFVTVVLTGGRNQETQYFGPGTRLLVL.